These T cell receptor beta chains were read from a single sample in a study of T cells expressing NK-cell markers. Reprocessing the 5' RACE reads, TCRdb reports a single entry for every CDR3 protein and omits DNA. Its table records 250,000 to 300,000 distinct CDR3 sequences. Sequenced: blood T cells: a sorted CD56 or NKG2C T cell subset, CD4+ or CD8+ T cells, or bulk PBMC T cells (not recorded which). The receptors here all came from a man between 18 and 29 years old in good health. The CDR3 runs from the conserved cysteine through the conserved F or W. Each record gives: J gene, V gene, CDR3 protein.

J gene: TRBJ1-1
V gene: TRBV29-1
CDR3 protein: CSALRPLNTEVFF

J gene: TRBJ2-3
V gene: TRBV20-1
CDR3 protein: CSARASGSYQTDTQYF

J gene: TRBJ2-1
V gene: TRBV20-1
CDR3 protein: CSARDLSGRANEQFF

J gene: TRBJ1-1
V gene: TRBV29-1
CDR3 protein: CSVDRILNTEAFF

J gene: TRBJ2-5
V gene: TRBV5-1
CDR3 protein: CASTPLLAGERETQYF

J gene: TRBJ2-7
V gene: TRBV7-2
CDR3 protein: CASSRALSSYEQYF

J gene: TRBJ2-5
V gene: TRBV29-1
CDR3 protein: CSQNGPWGETQYF

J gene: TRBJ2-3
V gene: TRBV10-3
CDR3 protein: CAITRAGGGDTQYF

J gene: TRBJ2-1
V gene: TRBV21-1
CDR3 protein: CASTPSRSYNEQFF

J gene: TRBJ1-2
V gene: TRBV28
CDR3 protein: CASRPTGTGDYGYTF

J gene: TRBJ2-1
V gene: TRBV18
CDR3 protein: CASSPTQGAVNEQFF

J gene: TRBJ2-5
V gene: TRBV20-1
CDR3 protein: CSADRTGLHQETQYF

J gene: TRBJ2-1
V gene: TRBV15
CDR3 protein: CATSRLAEYNEQFF

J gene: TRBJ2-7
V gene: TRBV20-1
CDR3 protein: CSGSRLAGSYEQYF